This note documents a single T cell receptor (beta chain) sequence. The antigen remains undetermined. The sample is drawn from a study of T cell repertoires in cytomegalovirus infection. Overall study: In the study, CMV epitopes included recently identified HLA-C-restricted and well-studied HLA-B-restricted ones. Carrying CMV and the relevant HLA type showed in public TCR beta signatures.

V lost 6 bases and J 6 bases, leaving 12 bases between the germline ends. The CDR3 spans 12 residues. The V gene's germline CDR1 is SQVTM and CDR2 ANQGSEA. Study-wide findings and caveats: Accumulated public TCR beta family frequency recognized individuals carrying CMV together with the relevant HLA.

Each CDR3 protein is one row after TCRdb ran MiXCR on the reads. The table records some 800,000 distinct CDR3 sequences, approximately 32% of them present only once. The input for sequencing was cultured CD8+ T cells from PBMCs, taken from culture after CMV antigen stimulation. V gene TRBV29-1 combines with J gene TRBJ1-3; D gene unclear. This sequence originates from a human donor in good health (CMV status not recorded). Some clones in this sample may be carry-over from other donors' samples. Here the CDR3 DNA reads TGCAGCGTCACTACCCCCCTAAACACCATATATTTT. Translated, it gives CSVTTPLNTIYF. Combining the CDR3 with reference TRBV29-1 and TRBJ1-3 gives the whole variable domain SAVISQKPSRDICQRGTSLTIQCQVDSQVTMMFWYRQQPGQSLTLIATANQGSEATYESGFVIDKFPISRPNLTFSTLTVSNMSPEDSSIYLCSVTTPLNTIYFGEGSWLTVV.